A single sample is the source of the 7 T cell receptor beta chains below, sequenced in a study of CD8+ T cells in alopecia areata. Extraction and reverse transcription of RNA yielded cDNA as the sequencing template. TCRdb's copy holds only in-frame clones and misses some; the assay was immunoSEQ multiplex PCR. Seen here are 150,000 to 200,000 clones, just under 60% observed once, and the top ten hold approximately 15%. The starting material was CD4+ T cells sorted from blood, obtained at week 0. The origin of the receptors is a human donor with alopecia areata.

This CDR3 is CAISEFSRLGAFF. The CDR3 DNA is TGTGCCATCAGTGAGTTCTCTCGACTGGGAGCTTTCTTT. The rearrangement uses TRBV10-3 and TRBJ1-1; D remains ambiguous. CDR1 is ENHRY and CDR2 is SYGVKD in the germline V gene. V was shortened by 1 base and J by 10 bases, with 13 bases between the two germline ends. This CDR3 has 13 residues.

The chain is built from TRBV2 and TRBJ2-2, with 7 bases identical to TRBD2. Unmatched junction bases numbered 5, after V lost 6 bases and J lost 1 base. The germline gives CDR1 SNHLY, CDR2 FYNNEI. The CDR3 is 15 amino acids. The CDR3: CASRKGLENTGELFF. The CDR3 bases are TGTGCCAGCAGGAAAGGACTAGAGAACACCGGGGAGCTGTTTTTT.

CDR3 nucleotides: TGTGCCTGGAGTGAGTCTTACCGTACGCAGTATTTT. Its protein product is CAWSESYRTQYF. The chain is built from TRBV30 and TRBJ2-3; D gene unclear. The CDR3 totals 12 residues. Per the germline V gene, CDR1 is GTSNPN and CDR2 is SVGIG (reference sequence). Between the trimmed V and J ends, which lost 1 base and 8 bases, there was a span of 10 bases.

J is TRBJ1-1 and V is TRBV7-9, with unresolved D. V was shortened by 5 bases and J by 0 bases, with 10 bases between the two germline ends. Germline CDR1 is SEHNR and CDR2 is FQNEAQ (reference sequence). The CDR3 extends over 14 amino acids. CDR3 residues: CASSPTSMNTEAFF. CDR3 coding DNA: TGTGCCAGCAGCCCGACCTCGATGAACACTGAAGCTTTCTTT.

The CDR3 bases are TGTGCCACCAGCAGAGGCATAGCGGGGGGGCGAGTCAATGAGCAGTTCTTC. Its protein is CATSRGIAGGRVNEQFF. This rearrangement joins TRBV15 to TRBJ2-1; TRBD2 matches at 11 bases. The CDR3 totals 17 residues. CDR1 LNHNV and CDR2 YYDKDF come from the germline V gene (reference sequence). The V segment lost 1 base and the J segment 6 bases; nucleotides outside the gene matches: 8.

This clone occurred a few times. The chain employs TRBV29-1 and TRBJ1-5; D may be TRBD1 (6 bases). Per the germline V gene, CDR1 is SQVTM and CDR2 is ANQGSEA. Trimming left V 7 bases short and J 12 bases short, with 28 bases between. CDR3 size: 15 residues. The CDR3 protein is CSAMGSGQGFDFQHF. The CDR3 DNA follows: TGCAGCGCCATGGGGTCGGGACAAGGGTTCGATTTCCAGCATTTT.

The genes are TRBV30 and TRBJ2-1, with a possible D match to TRBD2 (6 bases). Germline CDR1 GTSNPN, CDR2 SVGIG (reference sequence). This CDR3 region has 15 residues. V shed 4 bases and J shed 2 bases, with 15 bases lying between them. In DNA form, the CDR3 reads TGTGCCTGGAACCGGGGGAACTTGGCCTACAATGAGCAGTTCTTC. Residues: CAWNRGNLAYNEQFF.